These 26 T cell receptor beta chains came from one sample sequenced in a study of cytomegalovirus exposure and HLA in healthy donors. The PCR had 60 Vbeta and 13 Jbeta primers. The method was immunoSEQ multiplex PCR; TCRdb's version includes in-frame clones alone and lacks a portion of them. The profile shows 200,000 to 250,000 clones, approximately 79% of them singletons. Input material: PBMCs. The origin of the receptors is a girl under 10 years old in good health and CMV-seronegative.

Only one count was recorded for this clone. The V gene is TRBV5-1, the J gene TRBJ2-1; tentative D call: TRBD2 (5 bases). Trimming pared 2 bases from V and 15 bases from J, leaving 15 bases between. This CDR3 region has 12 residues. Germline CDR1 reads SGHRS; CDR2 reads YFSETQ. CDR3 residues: CASSFGLGLWFF. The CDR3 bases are TGCGCCAGCAGCTTCGGACTGGGCCTGTGGTTCTTC.

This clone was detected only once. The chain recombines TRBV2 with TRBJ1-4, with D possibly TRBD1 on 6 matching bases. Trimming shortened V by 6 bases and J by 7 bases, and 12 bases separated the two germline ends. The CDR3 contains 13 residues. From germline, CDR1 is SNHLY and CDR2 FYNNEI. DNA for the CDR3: TGTGCCAGCAGCGTGGGGGGGCTTGAAAAACTGTTTTTT. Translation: CASSVGGLEKLFF.

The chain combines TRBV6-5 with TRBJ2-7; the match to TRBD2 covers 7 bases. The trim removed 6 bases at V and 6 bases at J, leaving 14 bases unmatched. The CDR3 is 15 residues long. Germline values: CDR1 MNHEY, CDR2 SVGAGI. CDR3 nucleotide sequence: TGTGCCAGCAGCTGGGGGGGACCGATTGGCTCCGAGCAGTACTTC. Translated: CASSWGGPIGSEQYF.

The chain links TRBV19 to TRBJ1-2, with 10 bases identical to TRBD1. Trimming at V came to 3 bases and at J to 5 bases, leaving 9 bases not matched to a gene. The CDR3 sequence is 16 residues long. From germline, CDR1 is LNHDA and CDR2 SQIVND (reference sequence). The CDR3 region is CASSIVRDRGQYGYTF. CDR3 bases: TGTGCCAGTAGTATTGTCCGGGACAGGGGCCAATATGGCTACACCTTC.

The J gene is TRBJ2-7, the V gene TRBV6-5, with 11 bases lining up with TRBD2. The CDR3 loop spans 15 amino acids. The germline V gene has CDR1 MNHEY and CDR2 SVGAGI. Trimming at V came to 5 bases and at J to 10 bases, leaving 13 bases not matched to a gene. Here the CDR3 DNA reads TGTGCCAGCAGTGCGGGACTAGCGGACCTACTGGGCCAGTACTTC. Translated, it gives CASSAGLADLLGQYF.

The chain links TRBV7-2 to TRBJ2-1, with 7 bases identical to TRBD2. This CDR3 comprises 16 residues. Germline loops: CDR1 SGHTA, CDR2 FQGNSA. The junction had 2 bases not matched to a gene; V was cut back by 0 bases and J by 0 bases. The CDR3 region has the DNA TGTGCCAGCAGCTTAGCGGGAGGGCCCTCCTACAATGAGCAGTTCTTC. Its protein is CASSLAGGPSYNEQFF.

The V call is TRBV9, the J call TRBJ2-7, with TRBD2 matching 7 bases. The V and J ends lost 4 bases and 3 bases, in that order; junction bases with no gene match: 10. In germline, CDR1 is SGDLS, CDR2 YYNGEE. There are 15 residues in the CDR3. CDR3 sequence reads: CASSPAGRGGYEQYF. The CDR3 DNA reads TGTGCCAGCAGCCCCGCGGGCCGCGGGGGCTACGAGCAGTACTTC.

CDR3 in DNA: TGTGCCAGCAGTATGGGACTAGCCGACAATGAGCAGTTCTTC. Its translation: CASSMGLADNEQFF. The chain combines TRBV2 with TRBJ2-1; 9 bases line up with TRBD2. This CDR3 region has 14 residues. Germline lookup yields CDR1 SNHLY and CDR2 FYNNEI. The ends lost 5 bases at V and 5 bases at J; junction bases unmatched: 4.

The CDR3 loop is CASSSGQSRTEAFF. The CDR3 DNA follows: TGCGCCAGCAGCTCGGGACAGAGTCGAACTGAAGCTTTCTTT. This sequence joins TRBV5-1 and TRBJ1-1, with 7 bases aligning to TRBD1. Per the germline V gene, CDR1 is SGHRS and CDR2 is YFSETQ. The CDR3 extends over 14 amino acids. V trimming: 3 bases; J trimming: 5 bases; junction bases outside the gene matches: 7. Variable domain in full (rest from reference TRBV5-1 and TRBJ1-1): KAGVTQTPRYLIKTRGQQVTLSCSPISGHRSVSWYQQTPGQGLQFLFEYFSETQRNKGNFPGRFSGRQFSNSRSEMNVSTLELGDSALYLCASSSGQSRTEAFFGQGTRLTVV.

DNA of the CDR3: TGTGCCAGCAGCTTGGGACAGACAACTAATGAAAAACTGTTTTTT. This gives the protein CASSLGQTTNEKLFF. The V call is TRBV5-6, the J call TRBJ1-4; D may be TRBD1 (5 bases). The germline gives CDR1 SGHDT, CDR2 YYEEEE. V lost 0 bases and J 0 bases, leaving 6 bases between the germline ends. The CDR3 consists of 15 residues. Drawing the rest from reference TRBV5-6 and TRBJ1-4, the complete variable domain is DAGVTQSPTHLIKTRGQQVTLRCSPKSGHDTVSWYQQALGQGPQFIFQYYEEEERQRGNFPDRFSGHQFPNYSSELNVNALLLGDSALYLCASSLGQTTNEKLFFGSGTQLSVL.

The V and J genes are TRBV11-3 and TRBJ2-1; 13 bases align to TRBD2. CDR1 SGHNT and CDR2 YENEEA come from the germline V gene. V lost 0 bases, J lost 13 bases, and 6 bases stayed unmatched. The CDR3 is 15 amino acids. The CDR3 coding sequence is TGTGCCAGCAGCTTAGACCGGGGGACTAGCGGGGACCAGTTCTTC. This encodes CASSLDRGTSGDQFF. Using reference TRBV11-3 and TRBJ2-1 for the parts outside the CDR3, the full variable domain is EAGVVQSPRYKIIEKKQPVAFWCNPISGHNTLYWYLQNLGQGPELLIRYENEEAVDDSQLPKDRFSAERLKGVDSTLKIQPAELGDSAVYLCASSLDRGTSGDQFFGPGTRLTVL.

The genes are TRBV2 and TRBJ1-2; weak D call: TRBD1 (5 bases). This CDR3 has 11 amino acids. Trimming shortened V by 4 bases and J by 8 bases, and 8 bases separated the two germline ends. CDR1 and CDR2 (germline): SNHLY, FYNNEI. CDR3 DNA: TGTGCCAGCAGTGCGGGGGTGGGCTACACCTTC. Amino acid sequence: CASSAGVGYTF.

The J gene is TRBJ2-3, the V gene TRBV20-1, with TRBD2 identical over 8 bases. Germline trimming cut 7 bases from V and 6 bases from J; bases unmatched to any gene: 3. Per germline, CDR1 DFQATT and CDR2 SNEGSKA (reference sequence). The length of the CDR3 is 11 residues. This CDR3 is CSGASGDTQYF. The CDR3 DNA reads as TGCAGTGGGGCTAGCGGGGATACGCAGTATTTT.

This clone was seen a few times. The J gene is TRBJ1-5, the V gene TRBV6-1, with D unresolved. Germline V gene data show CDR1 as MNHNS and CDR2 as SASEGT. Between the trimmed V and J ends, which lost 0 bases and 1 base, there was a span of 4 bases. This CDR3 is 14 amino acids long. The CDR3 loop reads CASSEAASNQPQHF. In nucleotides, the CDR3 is TGTGCCAGCAGTGAAGCAGCGAGCAATCAGCCCCAGCATTTT.

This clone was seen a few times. CDR3 coding DNA: TGCAGCGTAGACAGGGGGCGCGAGACCCAGTACTTC. It yields the protein CSVDRGRETQYF. The chain combines TRBV29-1 with TRBJ2-5, with 10 bases matching TRBD1. The germline V gene encodes CDR1 SQVTM and CDR2 ANQGSEA. The CDR3 contains 12 residues. The ends lost 6 bases at V and 5 bases at J; junction bases unmatched: 3.

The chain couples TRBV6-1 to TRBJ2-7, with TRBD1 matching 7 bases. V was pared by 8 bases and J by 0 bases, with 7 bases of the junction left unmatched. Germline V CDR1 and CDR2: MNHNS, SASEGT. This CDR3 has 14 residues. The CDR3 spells CASLLTGSSYEQYF. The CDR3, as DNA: TGTGCCAGCCTATTGACAGGGTCCTCCTACGAGCAGTACTTC.

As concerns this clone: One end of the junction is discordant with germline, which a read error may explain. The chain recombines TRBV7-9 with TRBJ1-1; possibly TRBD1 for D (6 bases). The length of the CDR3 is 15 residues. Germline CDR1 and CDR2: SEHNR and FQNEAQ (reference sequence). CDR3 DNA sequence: TGTGCCAGCAGCTTACTTCATCAGGGGAGCACTGAAGCTTCCTTT. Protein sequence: CASSLLHQGSTEASF.

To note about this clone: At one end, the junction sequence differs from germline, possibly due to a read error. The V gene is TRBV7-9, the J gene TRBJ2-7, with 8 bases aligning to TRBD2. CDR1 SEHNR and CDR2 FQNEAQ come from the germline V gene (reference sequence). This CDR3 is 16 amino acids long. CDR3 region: CSSSLSSGRAPLEQYF. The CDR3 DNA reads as TGTTCCAGCAGCTTATCCTCCGGGAGGGCCCCGCTCGAGCAGTACTTC.

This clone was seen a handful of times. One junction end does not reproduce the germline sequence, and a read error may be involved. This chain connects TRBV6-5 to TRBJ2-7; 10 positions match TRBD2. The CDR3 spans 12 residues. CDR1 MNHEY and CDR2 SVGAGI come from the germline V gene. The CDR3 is CASRDLAGELKF. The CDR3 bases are TGTGCCAGCAGGGACCTAGCGGGAGAACTCAAATTC.

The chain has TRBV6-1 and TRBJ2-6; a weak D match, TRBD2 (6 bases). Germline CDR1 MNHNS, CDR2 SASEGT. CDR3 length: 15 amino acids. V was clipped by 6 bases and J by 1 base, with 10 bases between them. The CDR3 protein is CASRTGTSGANVLTF. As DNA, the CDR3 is TGTGCCAGCAGGACGGGGACTTCTGGGGCCAACGTCCTGACTTTC.

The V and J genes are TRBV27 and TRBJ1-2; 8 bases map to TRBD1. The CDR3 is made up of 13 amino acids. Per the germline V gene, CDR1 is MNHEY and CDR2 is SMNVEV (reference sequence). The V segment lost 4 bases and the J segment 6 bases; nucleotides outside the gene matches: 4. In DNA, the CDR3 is TGTGCCAGCAGTTGGACAGGGAGAAATGGCTACACCTTC. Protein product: CASSWTGRNGYTF.

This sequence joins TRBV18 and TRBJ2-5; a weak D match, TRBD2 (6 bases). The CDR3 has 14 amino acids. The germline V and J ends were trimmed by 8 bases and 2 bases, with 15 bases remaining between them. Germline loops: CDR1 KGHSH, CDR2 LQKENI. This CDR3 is CASRLSGRQETQYF. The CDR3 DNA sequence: TGTGCCAGCCGACTAAGCGGGCGGCAAGAGACCCAGTACTTC.

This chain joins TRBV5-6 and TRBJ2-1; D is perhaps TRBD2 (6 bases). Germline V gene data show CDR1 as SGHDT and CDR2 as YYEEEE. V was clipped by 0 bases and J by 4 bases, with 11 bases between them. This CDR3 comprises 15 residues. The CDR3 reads CASSLGGGVYNEQFF. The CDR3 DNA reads TGTGCCAGCAGCTTGGGGGGCGGGGTGTACAATGAGCAGTTCTTC. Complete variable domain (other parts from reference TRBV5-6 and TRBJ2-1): DAGVTQSPTHLIKTRGQQVTLRCSPKSGHDTVSWYQQALGQGPQFIFQYYEEEERQRGNFPDRFSGHQFPNYSSELNVNALLLGDSALYLCASSLGGGVYNEQFFGPGTRLTVL.

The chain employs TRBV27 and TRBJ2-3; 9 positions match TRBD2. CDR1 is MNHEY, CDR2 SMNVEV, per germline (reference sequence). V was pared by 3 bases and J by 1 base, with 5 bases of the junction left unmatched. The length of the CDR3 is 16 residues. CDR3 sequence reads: CASSLVAGAGTDTQYF. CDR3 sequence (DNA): TGTGCCAGCAGTTTGGTAGCGGGGGCGGGCACAGATACGCAGTATTTT.

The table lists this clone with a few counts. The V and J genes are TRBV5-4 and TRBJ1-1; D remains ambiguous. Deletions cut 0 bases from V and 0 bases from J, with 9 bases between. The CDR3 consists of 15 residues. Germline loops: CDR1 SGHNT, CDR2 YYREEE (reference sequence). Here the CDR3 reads CASSLAELVNTEAFF. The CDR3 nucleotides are TGTGCCAGCAGCTTGGCCGAACTGGTGAACACTGAAGCTTTCTTT.

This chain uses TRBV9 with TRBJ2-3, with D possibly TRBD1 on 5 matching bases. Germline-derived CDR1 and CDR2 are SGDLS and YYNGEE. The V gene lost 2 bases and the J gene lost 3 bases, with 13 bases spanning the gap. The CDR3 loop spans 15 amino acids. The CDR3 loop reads CASSVAGMSTDTQYF. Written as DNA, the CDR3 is TGTGCCAGCAGCGTCGCAGGGATGAGTACAGATACGCAGTATTTT.